This section outlines one TCR beta chain sequence together with its context. The data derive from a study of blood T cell repertoires in COVID-19. This table comes from immunoSEQ multiplex PCR, and its TCRdb copy is limited to in-frame clones, with some not included. The profile shows roughly 250,000 clones, approximately 81% of them singletons. Sequencing was carried out using peripheral blood. This TCR was sampled from a man aged 40-50 years with acute or convalescent COVID-19.

CDR3 nucleotide sequence: TGTGCCAGCTACCCCGGTCTCGGTGCCAAAAACATTCAGTACTTC. It specifies CASYPGLGAKNIQYF. V is TRBV6-6 and J is TRBJ2-4; D is unclear. CDR1 MNHNY and CDR2 SVGAGI come from the germline V gene (reference sequence). The V end lost 8 bases, the J end lost 1 base, and 15 bases lay between the germline ends. The length of the CDR3 is 15 residues.